This T cell receptor beta chain derives from a study of beta chain features in type 1 diabetes. The study reverse transcribed the entire isolated RNA, so it sequenced expressed TCRB transcripts. Clones were sequenced by immunoSEQ multiplex PCR, and TCRdb holds only the in-frame ones, with some missing. The repertoire holds 300,000 to 350,000 clones, with 15% to 20% as singletons. This CDR3 spans 14 amino acids. The germline V gene has CDR1 SGHRS and CDR2 YFSETQ. V was pared by 0 bases and J by 4 bases, with 9 bases between. This clone was found a few times. This rearrangement joins TRBV5-1 to TRBJ2-3; D perhaps matches TRBD2 (6 bases). Sequenced sample: naive CD4+ T cells from blood. The clonotype was recovered from a woman in her late teens or twenties in good health. As DNA, the CDR3 is TGCGCCAGCAGCTTGGACGGGAGCGCAGATACGCAGTATTTT. Translation gives CASSLDGSADTQYF.